The T cell receptor (beta chain) under discussion was sequenced for a study of cytomegalovirus exposure and HLA in healthy donors. This clone was detected a few times. The CDR3 sequence is 16 residues long. V shed 4 bases, J shed 4 bases, and the junction held 7 bases outside the gene matches. Germline V gives CDR1 SNHLY, CDR2 FYNNEI. In the PCR, 60 Vbeta and 13 Jbeta primers were used. Sequencing used immunoSEQ multiplex PCR; TCRdb keeps in-frame clones, though not all of them. Among approximately 180,000 clones listed, 77% were seen once. The sample was PBMCs. The TCR was taken from a woman aged 55-75 years in good health and CMV-seropositive. V is TRBV2 and J is TRBJ2-2; 9 bases line up with TRBD1. This CDR3 is CASSGTGGAGTGELFF. The CDR3 DNA follows: TGTGCCAGCAGTGGTACAGGGGGCGCGGGCACCGGGGAGCTGTTTTTT. Using reference TRBV2 and TRBJ2-2 for the parts outside the CDR3, the full variable domain is EPEVTQTPSHQVTQMGQEVILRCVPISNHLYFYWYRQILGQKVEFLVSFYNNEISEKSEIFDDQFSVERPDGSNFTLKIRSTKLEDSAMYFCASSGTGGAGTGELFFGEGSRLTVL.